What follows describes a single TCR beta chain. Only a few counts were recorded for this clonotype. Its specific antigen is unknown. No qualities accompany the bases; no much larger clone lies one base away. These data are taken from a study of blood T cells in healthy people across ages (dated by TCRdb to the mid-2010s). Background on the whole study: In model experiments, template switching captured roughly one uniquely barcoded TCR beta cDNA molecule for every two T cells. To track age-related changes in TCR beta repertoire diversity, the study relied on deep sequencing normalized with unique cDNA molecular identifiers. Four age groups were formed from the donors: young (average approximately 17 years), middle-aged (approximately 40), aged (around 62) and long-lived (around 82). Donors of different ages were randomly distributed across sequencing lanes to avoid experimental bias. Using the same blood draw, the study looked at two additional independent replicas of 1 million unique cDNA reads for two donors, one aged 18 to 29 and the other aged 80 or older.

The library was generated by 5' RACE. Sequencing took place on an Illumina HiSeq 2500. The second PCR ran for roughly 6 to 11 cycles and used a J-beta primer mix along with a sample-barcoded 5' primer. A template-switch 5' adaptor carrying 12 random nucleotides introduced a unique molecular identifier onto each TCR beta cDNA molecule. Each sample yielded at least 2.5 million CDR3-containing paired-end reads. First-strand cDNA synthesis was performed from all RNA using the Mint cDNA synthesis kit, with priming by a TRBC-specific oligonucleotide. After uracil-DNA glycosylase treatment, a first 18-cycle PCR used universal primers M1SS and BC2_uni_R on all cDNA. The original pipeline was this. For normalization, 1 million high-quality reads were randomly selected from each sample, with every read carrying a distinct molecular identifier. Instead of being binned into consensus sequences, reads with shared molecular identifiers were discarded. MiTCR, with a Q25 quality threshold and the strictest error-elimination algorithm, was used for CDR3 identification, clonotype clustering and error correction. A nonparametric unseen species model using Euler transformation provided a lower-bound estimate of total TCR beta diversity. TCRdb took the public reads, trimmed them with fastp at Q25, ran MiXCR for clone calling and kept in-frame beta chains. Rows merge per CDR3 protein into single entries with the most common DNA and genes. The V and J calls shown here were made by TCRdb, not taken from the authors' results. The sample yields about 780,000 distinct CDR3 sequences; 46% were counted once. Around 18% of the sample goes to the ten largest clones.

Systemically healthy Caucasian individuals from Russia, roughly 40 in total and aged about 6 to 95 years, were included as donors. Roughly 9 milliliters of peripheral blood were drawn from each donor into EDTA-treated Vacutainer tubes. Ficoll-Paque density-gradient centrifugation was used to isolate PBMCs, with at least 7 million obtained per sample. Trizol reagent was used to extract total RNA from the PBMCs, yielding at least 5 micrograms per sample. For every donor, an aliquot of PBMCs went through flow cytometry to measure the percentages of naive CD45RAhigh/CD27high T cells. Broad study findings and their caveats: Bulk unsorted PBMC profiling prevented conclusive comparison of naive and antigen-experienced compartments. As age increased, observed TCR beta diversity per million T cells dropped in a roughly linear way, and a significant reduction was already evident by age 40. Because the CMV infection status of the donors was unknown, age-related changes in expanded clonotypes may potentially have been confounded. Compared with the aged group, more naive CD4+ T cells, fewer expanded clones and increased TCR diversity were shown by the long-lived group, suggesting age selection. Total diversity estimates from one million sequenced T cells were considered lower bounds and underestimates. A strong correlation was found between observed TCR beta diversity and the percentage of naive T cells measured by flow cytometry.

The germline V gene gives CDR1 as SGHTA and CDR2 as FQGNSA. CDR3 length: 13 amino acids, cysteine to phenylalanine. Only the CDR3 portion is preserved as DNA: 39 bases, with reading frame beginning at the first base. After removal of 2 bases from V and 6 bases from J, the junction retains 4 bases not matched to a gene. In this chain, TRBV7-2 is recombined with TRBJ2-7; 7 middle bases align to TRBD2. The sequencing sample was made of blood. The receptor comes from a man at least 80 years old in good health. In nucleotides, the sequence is TGTGCCAGCAGCTTAAATTGGGGGGGCGAGCAGTACTTC. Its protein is CASSLNWGGEQYF.